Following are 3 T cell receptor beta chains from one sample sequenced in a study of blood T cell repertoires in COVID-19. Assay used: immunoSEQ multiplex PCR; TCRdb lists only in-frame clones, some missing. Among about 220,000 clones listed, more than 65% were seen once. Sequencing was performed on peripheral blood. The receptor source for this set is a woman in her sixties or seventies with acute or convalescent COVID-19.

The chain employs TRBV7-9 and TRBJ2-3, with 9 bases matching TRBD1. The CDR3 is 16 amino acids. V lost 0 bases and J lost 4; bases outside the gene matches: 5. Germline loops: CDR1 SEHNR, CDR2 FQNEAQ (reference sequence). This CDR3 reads CASSLASGQGSDTQYF. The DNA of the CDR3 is TGTGCCAGCAGCTTAGCGAGCGGACAGGGGTCAGATACGCAGTATTTT.

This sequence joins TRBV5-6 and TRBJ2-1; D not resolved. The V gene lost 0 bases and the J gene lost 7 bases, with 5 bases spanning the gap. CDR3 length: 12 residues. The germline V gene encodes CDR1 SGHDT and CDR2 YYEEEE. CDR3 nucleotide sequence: TGTGCCAGCAGCTTGGAACAGAATGAGCAGTTCTTC. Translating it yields CASSLEQNEQFF.

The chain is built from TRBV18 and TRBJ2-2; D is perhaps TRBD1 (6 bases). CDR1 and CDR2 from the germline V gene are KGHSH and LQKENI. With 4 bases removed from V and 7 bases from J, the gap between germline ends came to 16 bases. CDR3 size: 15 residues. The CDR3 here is CASSQGDRFGGELFF. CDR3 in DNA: TGTGCCAGCTCACAAGGAGACAGGTTCGGCGGGGAGCTGTTTTTT.